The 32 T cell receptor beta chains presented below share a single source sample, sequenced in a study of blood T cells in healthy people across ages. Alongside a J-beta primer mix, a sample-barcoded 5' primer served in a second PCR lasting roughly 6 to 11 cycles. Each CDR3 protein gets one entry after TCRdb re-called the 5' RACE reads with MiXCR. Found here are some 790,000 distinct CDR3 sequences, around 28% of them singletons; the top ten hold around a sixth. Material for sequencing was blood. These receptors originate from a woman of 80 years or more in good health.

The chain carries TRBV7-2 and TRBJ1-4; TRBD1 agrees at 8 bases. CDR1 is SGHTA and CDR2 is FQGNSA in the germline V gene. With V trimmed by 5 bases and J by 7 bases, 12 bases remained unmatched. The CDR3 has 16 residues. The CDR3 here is CASSLRQGIVGEKLFF. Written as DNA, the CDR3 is TGTGCCAGCAGCCTAAGACAGGGGATAGTCGGTGAAAAACTGTTTTTT.

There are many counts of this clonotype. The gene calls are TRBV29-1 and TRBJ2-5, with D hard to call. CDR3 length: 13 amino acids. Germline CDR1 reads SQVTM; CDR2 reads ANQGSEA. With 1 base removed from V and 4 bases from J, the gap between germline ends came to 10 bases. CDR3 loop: CSVEGLPIETQYF. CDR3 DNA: TGCAGCGTTGAAGGCCTCCCGATAGAGACCCAGTACTTC.

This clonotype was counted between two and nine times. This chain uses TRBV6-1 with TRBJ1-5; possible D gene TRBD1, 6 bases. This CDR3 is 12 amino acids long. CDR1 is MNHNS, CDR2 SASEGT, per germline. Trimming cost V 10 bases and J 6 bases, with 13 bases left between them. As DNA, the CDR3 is TGTGCCACGAGACAGGTCGCTCAGCCCCAGCATTTT. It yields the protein CATRQVAQPQHF.

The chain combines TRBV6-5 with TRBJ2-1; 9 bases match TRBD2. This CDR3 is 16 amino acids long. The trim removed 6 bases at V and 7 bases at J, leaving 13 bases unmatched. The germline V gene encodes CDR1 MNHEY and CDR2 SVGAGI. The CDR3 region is CASRTLTSGFGNEQFF. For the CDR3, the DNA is TGTGCCAGCAGAACCCTGACTAGCGGTTTCGGTAATGAGCAGTTCTTC.

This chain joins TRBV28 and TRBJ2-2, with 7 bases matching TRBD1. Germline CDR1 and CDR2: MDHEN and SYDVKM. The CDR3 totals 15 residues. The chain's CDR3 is CASKRQGFNTGELFF. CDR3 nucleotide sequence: TGTGCTTCTAAACGACAGGGATTTAACACCGGGGAGCTGTTTTTT.

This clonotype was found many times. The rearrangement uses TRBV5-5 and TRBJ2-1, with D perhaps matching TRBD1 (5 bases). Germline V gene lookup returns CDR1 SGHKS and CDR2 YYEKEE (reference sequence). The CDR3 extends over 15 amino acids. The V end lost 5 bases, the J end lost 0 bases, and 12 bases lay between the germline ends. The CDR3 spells CASSSDSYSYNEQFF. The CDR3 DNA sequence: TGTGCCAGCAGTTCTGACAGTTACTCCTACAATGAGCAGTTCTTC.

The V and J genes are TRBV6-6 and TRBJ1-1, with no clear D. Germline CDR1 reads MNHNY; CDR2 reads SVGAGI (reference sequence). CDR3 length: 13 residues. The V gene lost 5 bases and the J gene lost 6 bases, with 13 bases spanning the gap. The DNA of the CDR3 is TGTGCCAGCAGTCAACGACTGAGCCCTGAAGCTTTCTTT. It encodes CASSQRLSPEAFF.

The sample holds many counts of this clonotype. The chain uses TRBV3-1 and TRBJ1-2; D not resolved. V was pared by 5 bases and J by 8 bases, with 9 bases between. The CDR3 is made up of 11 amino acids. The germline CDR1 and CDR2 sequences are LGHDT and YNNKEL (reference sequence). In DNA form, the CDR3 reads TGTGCCAGCAGCTTAACCGGCGGCTACACCTTC. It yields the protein CASSLTGGYTF. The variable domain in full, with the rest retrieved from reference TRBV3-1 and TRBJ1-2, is DTAVSQTPKYLVTQMGNDKSIKCEQNLGHDTMYWYKQDSKKFLKIMFSYNNKELIINETVPNRFSPKSPDKAHLNLHINSLELGDSAVYFCASSLTGGYTFGSGTRLTVV.

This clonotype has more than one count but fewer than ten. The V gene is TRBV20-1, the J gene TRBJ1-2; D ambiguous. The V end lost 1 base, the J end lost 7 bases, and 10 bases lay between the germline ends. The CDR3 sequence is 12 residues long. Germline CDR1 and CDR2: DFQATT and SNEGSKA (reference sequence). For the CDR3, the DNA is TGCAGTGCTAGAGTGAGACATTCTGGCTACACCTTC. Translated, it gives CSARVRHSGYTF.

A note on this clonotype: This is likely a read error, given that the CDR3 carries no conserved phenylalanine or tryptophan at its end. In DNA form, the CDR3 reads TGTGCCAGCAGCTTAGCGGGGGCCTGGGCCAACGTCCTGACTGTC. Protein product: CASSLAGAWANVLTV. The chain joins TRBV11-2 to TRBJ2-6; the D gene could be TRBD1 or TRBD2 (6 bases each). V lost 1 base, J lost 5 bases, and 9 bases lay in between. Germline values: CDR1 SGHAT, CDR2 FQNNGV. The CDR3 sequence is 15 residues long.

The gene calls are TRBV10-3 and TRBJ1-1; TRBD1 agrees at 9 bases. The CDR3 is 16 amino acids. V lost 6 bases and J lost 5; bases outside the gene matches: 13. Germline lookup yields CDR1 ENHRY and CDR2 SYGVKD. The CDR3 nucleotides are TGTGCCATCAGCACAAAACAGGGGGCAGGTAAAACTGAAGCTTTCTTT. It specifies CAISTKQGAGKTEAFF.

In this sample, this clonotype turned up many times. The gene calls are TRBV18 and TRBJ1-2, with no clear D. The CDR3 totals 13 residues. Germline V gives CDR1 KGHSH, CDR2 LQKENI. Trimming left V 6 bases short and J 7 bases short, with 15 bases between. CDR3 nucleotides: TGTGCCAGCTCCAGCTCGGAGGGTTTTGGCTACACCTTC. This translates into CASSSSEGFGYTF.

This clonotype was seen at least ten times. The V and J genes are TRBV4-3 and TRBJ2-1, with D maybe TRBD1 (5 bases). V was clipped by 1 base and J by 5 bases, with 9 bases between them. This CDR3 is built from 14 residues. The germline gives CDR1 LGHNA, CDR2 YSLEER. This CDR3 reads CASSQARVNNEQFF. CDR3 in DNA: TGCGCCAGCAGCCAAGCCAGGGTCAACAATGAGCAGTTCTTC.

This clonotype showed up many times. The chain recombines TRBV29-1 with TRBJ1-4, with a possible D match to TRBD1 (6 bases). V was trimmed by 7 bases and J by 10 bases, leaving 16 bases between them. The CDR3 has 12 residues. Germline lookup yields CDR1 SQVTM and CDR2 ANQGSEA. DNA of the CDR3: TGCAGCGCCACACCGGGACAAGGAAAACTGTTTTTT. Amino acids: CSATPGQGKLFF. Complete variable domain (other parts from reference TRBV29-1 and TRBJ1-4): SAVISQKPSRDICQRGTSLTIQCQVDSQVTMMFWYRQQPGQSLTLIATANQGSEATYESGFVIDKFPISRPNLTFSTLTVSNMSPEDSSIYLCSATPGQGKLFFGSGTQLSVL.

The CDR3 spells CASSRTAGGNQPQHF. The DNA of the CDR3 is TGTGCCAGCAGTCGGACAGCCGGTGGCAATCAGCCCCAGCATTTT. The V and J genes are TRBV3-1 and TRBJ1-5, with a weak D call TRBD1 (6 bases). Germline lookup yields CDR1 LGHDT and CDR2 YNNKEL (reference sequence). The CDR3 length is 15 residues. Trimming stripped 6 bases from V and 2 bases from J, with 14 bases between. Based on the CDR3 plus reference TRBV3-1 and TRBJ1-5, the full variable domain is DTAVSQTPKYLVTQMGNDKSIKCEQNLGHDTMYWYKQDSKKFLKIMFSYNNKELIINETVPNRFSPKSPDKAHLNLHINSLELGDSAVYFCASSRTAGGNQPQHFGDGTRLSIL.

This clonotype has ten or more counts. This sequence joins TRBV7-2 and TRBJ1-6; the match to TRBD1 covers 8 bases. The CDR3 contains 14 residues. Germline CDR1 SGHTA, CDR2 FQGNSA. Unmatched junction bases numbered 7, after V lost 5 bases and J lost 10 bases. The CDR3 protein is CASSPGQGGSPLHF. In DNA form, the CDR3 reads TGTGCCAGCAGCCCTGGACAGGGAGGGTCACCCCTCCACTTT.

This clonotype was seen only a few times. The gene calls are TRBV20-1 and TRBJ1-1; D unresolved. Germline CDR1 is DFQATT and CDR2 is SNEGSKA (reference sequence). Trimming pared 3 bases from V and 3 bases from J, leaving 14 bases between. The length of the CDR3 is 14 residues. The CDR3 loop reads CSASYRGSDTEAFF. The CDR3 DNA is TGCAGTGCTAGCTACAGAGGAAGCGACACTGAAGCTTTCTTT.

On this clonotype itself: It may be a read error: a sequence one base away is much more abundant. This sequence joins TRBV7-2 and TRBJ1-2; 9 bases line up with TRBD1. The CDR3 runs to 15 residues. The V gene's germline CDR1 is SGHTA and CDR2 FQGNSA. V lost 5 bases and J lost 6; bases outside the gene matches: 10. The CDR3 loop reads CASSVIGTGCDGYTF. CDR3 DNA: TGTGCCAGCAGCGTAATCGGGACAGGGTGCGATGGCTACACCTTC.

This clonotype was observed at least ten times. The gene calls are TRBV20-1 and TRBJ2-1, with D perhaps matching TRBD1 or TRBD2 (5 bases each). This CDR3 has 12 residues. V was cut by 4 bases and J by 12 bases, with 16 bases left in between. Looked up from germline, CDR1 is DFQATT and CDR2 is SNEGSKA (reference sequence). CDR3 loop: CSATSGPGTQFF. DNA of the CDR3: TGCAGTGCTACAAGCGGACCGGGGACGCAGTTCTTC.

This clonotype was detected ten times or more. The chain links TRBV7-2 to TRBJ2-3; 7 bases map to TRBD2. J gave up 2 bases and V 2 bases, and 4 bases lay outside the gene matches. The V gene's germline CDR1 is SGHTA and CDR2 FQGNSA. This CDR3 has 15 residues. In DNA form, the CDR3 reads TGTGCCAGCAGCTTACCTAGCGGCCTCACAGATACGCAGTATTTT. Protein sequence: CASSLPSGLTDTQYF.

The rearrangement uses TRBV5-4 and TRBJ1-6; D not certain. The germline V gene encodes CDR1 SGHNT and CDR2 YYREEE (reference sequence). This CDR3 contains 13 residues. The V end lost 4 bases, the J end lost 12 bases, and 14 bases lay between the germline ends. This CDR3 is CASSPPGGLPLHF. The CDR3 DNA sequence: TGTGCCAGCAGCCCTCCAGGCGGGCTACCCCTCCACTTT.

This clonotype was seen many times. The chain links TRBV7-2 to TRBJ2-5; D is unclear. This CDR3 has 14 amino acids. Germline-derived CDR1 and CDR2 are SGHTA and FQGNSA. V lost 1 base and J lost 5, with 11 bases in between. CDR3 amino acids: CASSLDIGRETQYF. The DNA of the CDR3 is TGTGCCAGCAGCTTAGACATAGGCAGGGAGACCCAGTACTTC.

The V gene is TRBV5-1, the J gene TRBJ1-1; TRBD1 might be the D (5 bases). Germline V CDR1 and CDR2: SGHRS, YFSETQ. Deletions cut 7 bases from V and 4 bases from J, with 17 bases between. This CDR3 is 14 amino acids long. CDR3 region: CASQGGARGTEAFF. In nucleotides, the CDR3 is TGCGCCAGCCAGGGCGGGGCCCGGGGCACTGAAGCTTTCTTT. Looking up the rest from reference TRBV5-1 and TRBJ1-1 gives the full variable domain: KAGVTQTPRYLIKTRGQQVTLSCSPISGHRSVSWYQQTPGQGLQFLFEYFSETQRNKGNFPGRFSGRQFSNSRSEMNVSTLELGDSALYLCASQGGARGTEAFFGQGTRLTVV.

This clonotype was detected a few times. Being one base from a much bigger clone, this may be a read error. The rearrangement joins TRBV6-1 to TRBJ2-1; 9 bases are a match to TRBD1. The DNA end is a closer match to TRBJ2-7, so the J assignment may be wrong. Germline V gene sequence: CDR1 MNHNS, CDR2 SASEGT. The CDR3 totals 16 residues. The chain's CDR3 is CASSERTGASYNEQYF. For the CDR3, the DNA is TGTGCCAGCAGTGAGAGGACAGGGGCTAGCTACAATGAGCAGTACTTC.

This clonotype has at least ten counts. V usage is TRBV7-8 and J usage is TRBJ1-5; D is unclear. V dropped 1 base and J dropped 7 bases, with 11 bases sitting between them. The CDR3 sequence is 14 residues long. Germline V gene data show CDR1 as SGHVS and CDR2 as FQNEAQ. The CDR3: CASSLGYGPQPQHF. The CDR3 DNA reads TGTGCCAGCAGCTTAGGTTACGGCCCCCAGCCCCAGCATTTT.

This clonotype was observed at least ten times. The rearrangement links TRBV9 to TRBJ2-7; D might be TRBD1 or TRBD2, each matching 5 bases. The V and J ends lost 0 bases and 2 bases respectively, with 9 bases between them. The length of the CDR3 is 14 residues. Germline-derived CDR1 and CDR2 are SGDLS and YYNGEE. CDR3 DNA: TGTGCCAGCAGCGTAGATGAGGGACCCTACGAGCAGTACTTC. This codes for CASSVDEGPYEQYF.

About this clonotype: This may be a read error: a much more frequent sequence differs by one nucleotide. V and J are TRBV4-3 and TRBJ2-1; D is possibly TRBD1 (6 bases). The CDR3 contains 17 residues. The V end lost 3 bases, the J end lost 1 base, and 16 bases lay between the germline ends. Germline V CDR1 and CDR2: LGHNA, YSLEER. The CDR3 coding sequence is TGCGCCAGCAGCCAGCATGCAGGGGTGGGATCCTACAATGAGCAGTTCTTC. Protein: CASSQHAGVGSYNEQFF.

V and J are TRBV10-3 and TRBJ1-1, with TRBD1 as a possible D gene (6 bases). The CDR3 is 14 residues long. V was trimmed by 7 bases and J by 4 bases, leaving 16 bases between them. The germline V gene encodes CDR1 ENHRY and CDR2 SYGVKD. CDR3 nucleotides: TGTGCCATCACTAAGACAGGTGAAAGCACTGAAGCTTTCTTT. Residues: CAITKTGESTEAFF.

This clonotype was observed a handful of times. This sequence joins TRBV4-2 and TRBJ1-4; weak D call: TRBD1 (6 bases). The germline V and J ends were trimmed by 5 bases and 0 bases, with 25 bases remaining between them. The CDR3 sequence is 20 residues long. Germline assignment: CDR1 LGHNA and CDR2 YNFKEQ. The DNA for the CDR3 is TGTGCCAGCAGCTACGGGGGTGCCTCGGGACAAAGATCAACTAATGAAAAACTGTTTTTT. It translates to CASSYGGASGQRSTNEKLFF.

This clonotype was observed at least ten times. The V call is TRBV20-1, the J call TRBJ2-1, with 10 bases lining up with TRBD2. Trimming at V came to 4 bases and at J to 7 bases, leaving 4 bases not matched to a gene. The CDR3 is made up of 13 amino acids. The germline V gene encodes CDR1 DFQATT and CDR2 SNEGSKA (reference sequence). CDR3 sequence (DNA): TGCAGTGCTAAGAGCGGGGGGGGGAATGAGCAGTTCTTC. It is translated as CSAKSGGGNEQFF.

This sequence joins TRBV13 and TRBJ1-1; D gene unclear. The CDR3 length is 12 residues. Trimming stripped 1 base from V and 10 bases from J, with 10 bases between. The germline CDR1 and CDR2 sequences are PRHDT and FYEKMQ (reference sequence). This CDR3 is CASSLELGGAFF. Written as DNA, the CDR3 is TGTGCCAGCAGCTTAGAGCTCGGAGGAGCTTTCTTT. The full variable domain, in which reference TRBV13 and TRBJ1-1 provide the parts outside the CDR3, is AAGVIQSPRHLIKEKRETATLKCYPIPRHDTVYWYQQGPGQDPQFLISFYEKMQSDKGSIPDRFSAQQFSDYHSELNMSSLELGDSALYFCASSLELGGAFFGQGTRLTVV.

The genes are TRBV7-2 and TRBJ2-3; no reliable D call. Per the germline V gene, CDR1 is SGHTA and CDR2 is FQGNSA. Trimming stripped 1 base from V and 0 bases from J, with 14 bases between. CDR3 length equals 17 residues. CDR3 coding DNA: TGTGCCAGCAGCTTAGGTACCACTATAGCTAGCACAGATACGCAGTATTTT. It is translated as CASSLGTTIASTDTQYF. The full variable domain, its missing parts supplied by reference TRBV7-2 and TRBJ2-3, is GAGVSQSPSNKVTEKGKDVELRCDPISGHTALYWYRQSLGQGLEFLIYFQGNSAPDKSGLPSDRFSAERTGGSVSTLTIQRTQQEDSAVYLCASSLGTTIASTDTQYFGPGTRLTVL.